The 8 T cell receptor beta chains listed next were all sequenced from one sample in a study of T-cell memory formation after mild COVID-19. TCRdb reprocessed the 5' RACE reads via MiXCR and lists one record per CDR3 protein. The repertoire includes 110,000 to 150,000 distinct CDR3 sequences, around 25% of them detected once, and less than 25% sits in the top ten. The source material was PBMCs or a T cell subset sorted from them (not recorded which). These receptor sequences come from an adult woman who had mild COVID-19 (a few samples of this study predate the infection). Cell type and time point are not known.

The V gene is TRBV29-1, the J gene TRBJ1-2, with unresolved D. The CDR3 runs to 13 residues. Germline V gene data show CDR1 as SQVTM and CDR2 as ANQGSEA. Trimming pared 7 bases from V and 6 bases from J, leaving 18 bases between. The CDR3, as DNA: TGCAGCGCGCCCTCCGGGCCCTGGGATGGCTACACCTTC. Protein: CSAPSGPWDGYTF.

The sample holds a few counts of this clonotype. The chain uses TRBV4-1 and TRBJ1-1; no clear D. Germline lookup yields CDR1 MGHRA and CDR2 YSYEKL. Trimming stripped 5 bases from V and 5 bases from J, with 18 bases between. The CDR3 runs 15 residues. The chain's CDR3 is CASSNLAGQKTEAFF. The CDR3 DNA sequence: TGCGCCAGCAGCAACCTCGCTGGTCAGAAAACTGAAGCTTTCTTT.

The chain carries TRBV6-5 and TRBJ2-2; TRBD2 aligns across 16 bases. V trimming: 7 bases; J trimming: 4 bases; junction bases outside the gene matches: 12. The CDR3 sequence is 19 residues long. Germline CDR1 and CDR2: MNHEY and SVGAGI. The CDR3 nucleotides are TGTGCCAGCACCAAATCGGGACTAGCGGGAGGGCCGGGCACCGGGGAGCTGTTTTTT. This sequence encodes CASTKSGLAGGPGTGELFF.

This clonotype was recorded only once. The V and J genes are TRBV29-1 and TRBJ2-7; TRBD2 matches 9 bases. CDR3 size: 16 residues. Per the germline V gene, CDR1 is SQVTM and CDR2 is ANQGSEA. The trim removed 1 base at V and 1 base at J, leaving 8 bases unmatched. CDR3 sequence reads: CSVEGAGTSSSYEQYF. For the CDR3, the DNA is TGCAGCGTTGAAGGGGCGGGGACTAGCAGTTCCTACGAGCAGTACTTC.

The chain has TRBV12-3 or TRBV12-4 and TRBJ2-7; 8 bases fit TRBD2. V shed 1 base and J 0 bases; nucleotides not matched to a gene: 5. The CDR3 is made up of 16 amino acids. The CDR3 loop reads CASSLGTGGYSYEQYF. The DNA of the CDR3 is TGTGCCAGCAGTTTAGGGACGGGAGGGTACTCCTACGAGCAGTACTTC.

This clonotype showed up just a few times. CDR3 nucleotide sequence: TGTGCCAGCAGCTTAGTACTAGCGAGTAGCTCCTACAATGAGCAGTTCTTC. Translated: CASSLVLASSSYNEQFF. The chain uses TRBV7-9 and TRBJ2-1; 7 bases match TRBD2. The CDR3 covers 17 residues. Germline-derived CDR1 and CDR2 are SEHNR and FQNEAQ (reference sequence). The junction had 6 bases not matched to a gene; V was cut back by 1 base and J by 0 bases.

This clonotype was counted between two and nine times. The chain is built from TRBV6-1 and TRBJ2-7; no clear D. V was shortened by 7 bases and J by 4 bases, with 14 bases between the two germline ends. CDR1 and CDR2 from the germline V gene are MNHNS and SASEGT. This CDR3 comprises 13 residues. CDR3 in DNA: TGTGCCAGCACCCTTGAGGCACCATACGAGCAGTACTTC. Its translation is CASTLEAPYEQYF.

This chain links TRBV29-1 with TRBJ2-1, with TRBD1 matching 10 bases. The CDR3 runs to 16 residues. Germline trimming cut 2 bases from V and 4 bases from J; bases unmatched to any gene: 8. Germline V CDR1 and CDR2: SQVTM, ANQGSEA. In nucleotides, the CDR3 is TGCAGCGTTGAACTGGCGGGGACAGGGGATTACAATGAGCAGTTCTTC. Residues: CSVELAGTGDYNEQFF.